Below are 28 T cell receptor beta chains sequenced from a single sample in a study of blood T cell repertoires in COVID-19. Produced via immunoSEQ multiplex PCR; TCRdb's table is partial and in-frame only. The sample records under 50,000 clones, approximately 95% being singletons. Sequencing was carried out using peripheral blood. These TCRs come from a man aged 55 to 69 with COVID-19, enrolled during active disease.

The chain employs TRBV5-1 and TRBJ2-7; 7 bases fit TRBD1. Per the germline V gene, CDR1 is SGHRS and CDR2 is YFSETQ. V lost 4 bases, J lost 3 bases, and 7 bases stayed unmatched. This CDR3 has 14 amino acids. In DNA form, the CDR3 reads TGCGCCAGCAGCCAACTGGACAGGATCTACGAGCAGTACTTC. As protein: CASSQLDRIYEQYF.

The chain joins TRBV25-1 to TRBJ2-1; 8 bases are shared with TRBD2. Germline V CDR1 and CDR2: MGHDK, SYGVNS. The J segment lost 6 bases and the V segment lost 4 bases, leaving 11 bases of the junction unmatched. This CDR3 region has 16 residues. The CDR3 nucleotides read TGTGCCAGCAGTGCCTCGCCGGGACTAGGGTCCAATGAGCAGTTCTTC. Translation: CASSASPGLGSNEQFF.

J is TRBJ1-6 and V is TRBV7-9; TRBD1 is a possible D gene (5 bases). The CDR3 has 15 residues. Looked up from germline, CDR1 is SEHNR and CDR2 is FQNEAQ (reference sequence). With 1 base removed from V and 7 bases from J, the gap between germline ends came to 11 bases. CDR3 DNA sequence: TGTGCCAGCAGCTTAGGGGGCATACCCAATTCACCCCTCCACTTT. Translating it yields CASSLGGIPNSPLHF.

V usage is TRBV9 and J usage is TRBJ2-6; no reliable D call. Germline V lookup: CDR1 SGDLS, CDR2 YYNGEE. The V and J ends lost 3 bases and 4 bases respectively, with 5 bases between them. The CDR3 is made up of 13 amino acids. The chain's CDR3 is CASSELGANVLTF. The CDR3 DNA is TGTGCCAGCAGCGAACTAGGGGCCAACGTCCTGACTTTC.

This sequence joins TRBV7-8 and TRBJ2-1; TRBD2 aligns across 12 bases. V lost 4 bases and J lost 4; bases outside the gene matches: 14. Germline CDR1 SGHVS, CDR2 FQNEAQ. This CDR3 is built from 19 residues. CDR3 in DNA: TGTGCCAGCAGCTCCGGGACTAGCGGGTTCCTTTCGGGTTACAATGAGCAGTTCTTC. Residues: CASSSGTSGFLSGYNEQFF. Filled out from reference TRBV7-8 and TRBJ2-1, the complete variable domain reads GAGVSQSPRYKVAKRGQDVALRCDPISGHVSLFWYQQALGQGPEFLTYFQNEAQLDKSGLPSDRFFAERPEGSVSTLKIQRTQQEDSAVYLCASSSGTSGFLSGYNEQFFGPGTRLTVL.

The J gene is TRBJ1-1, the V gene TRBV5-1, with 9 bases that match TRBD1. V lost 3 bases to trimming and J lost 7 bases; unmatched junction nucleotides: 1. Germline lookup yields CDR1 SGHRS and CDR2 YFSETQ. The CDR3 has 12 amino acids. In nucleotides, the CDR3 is TGCGCCAGCAGCTCGGGACAGGGTGAAGCTTTCTTT. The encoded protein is CASSSGQGEAFF.

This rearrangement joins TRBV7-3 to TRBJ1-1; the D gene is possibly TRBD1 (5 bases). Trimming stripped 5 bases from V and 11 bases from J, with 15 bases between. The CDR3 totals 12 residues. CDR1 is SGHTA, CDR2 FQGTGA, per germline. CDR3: CASSHSGGMAFF. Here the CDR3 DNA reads TGTGCCAGCAGCCACAGTGGGGGGATGGCTTTCTTT.

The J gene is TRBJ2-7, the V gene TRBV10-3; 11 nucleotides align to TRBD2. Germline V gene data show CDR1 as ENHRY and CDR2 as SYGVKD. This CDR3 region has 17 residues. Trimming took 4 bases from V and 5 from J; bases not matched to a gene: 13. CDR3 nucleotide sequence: TGTGCCATCAGTGGAGGAACTAGCGGGGGCTCTCCGAACGAGCAGTACTTC. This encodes CAISGGTSGGSPNEQYF.

The DNA of the CDR3 is TGTGCCAGGGGGACAGGGAATGAAAAACTGTTTTTT. Translating gives CARGTGNEKLFF. This sequence joins TRBV5-3 and TRBJ1-4, with 9 bases identical to TRBD1. TRBV5-3 belongs to the ORF category, with a function that is uncertain. The V gene end was trimmed by 8 bases and the J gene end by 5 bases; junction bases not matched to a gene: 1. This CDR3 is built from 12 residues.

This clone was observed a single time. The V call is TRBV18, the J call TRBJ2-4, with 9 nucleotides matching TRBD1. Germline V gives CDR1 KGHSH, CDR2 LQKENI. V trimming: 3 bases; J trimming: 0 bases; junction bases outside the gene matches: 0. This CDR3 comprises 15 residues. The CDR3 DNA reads TGTGCCAGCTCACCGGACAGGGGAGCCAAAAACATTCAGTACTTC. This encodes CASSPDRGAKNIQYF.

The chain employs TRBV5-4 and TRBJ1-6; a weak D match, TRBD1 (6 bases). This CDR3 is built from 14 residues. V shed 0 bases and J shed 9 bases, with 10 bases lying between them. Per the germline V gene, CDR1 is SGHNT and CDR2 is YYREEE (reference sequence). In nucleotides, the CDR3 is TGTGCCAGCAGCTTGGCAGGGGCTAGTTCACCCCTCCACTTT. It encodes CASSLAGASSPLHF. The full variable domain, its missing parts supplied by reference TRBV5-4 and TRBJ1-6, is ETGVTQSPTHLIKTRGQQVTLRCSSQSGHNTVSWYQQALGQGPQFIFQYYREEENGRGNFPPRFSGLQFPNYSSELNVNALELDDSALYLCASSLAGASSPLHFGNGTRLTVT.

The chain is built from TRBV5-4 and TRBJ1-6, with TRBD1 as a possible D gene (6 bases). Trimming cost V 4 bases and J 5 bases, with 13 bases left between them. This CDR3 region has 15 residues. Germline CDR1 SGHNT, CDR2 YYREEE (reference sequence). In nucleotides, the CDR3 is TGTGCCAGCAGCCTTGACGGACAGAATAATTCACCCCTCCACTTT. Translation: CASSLDGQNNSPLHF.

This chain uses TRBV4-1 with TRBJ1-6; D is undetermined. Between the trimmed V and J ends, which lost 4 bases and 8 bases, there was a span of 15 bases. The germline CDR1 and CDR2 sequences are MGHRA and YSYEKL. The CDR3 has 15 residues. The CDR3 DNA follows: TGCGCCAGCAGCCCCGCGGCCCCCGGAGATTCACCCCTCCACTTT. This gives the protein CASSPAAPGDSPLHF.

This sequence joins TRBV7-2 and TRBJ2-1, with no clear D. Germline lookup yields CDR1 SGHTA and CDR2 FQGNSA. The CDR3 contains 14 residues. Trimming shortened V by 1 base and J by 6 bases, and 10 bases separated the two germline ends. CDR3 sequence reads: CASSLGQFRNEQFF. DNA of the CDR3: TGTGCCAGCAGCTTAGGGCAGTTTCGCAATGAGCAGTTCTTC.

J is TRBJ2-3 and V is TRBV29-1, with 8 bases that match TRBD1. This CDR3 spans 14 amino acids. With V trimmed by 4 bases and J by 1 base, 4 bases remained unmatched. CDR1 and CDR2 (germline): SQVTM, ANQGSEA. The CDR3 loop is CSVGGGQGTDTQYF. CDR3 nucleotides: TGCAGCGTTGGTGGGGGACAGGGCACAGATACGCAGTATTTT.

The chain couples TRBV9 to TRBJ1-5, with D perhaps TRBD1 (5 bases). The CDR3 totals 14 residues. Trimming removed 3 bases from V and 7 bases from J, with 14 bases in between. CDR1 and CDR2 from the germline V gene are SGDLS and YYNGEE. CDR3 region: CASSASQGSQPQHF. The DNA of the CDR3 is TGTGCCAGCAGCGCCTCGCAGGGTAGCCAGCCCCAGCATTTT.

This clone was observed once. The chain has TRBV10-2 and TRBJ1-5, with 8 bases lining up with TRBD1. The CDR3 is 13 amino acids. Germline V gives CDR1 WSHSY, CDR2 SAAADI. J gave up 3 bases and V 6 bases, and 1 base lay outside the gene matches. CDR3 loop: CASRDRVNQPQHF. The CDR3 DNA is TGCGCCAGCAGGGACAGGGTCAATCAGCCCCAGCATTTT.

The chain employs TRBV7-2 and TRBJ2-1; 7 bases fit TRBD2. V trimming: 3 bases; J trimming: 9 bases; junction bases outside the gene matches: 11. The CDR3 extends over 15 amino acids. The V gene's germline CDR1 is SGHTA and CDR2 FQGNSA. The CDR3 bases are TGTGCCAGCAGCTTGGTGCGGGAGCGAGGTAGTGAGCAGTTCTTC. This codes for CASSLVRERGSEQFF. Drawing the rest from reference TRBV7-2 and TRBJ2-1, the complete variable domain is GAGVSQSPSNKVTEKGKDVELRCDPISGHTALYWYRQSLGQGLEFLIYFQGNSAPDKSGLPSDRFSAERTGGSVSTLTIQRTQQEDSAVYLCASSLVRERGSEQFFGPGTRLTVL.

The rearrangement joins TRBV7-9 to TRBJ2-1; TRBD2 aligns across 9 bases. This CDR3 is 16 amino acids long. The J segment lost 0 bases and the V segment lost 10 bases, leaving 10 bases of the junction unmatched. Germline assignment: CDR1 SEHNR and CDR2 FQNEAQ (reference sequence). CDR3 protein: CATRPSGGFSYNEQFF. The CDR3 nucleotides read TGTGCCACCCGCCCAAGCGGGGGGTTCTCCTACAATGAGCAGTTCTTC.

CDR3 sequence (DNA): TGTGCCAGCAGCCAAGTCTTGGCGTCGGGGACAGAAGCTTTCTTT. This encodes CASSQVLASGTEAFF. The rearrangement links TRBV3-1 (or the pseudogene TRBV3-2) to TRBJ1-1; D might be TRBD1 (6 bases). The CDR3 loop spans 15 amino acids. Trimming removed 1 base at V and 8 bases at J, with 17 bases between. Germline V gives CDR1 LGHDT, CDR2 YNNKEL (reference sequence).

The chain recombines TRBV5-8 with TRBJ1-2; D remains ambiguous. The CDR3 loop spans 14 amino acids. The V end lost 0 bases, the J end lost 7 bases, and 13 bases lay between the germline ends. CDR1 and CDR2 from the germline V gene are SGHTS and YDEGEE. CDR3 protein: CASSLGGVFPGYTF. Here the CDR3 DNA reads TGTGCCAGCAGCTTGGGGGGAGTTTTTCCTGGCTACACCTTC.

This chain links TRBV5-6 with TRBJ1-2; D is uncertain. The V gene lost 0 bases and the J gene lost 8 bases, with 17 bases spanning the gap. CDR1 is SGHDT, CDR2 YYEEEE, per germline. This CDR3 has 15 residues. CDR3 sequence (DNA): TGTGCCAGCAGCTTGGGCGGAGTTCGATATTCGGGCTACACCTTC. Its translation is CASSLGGVRYSGYTF.

The CDR3 here is CASSFQGFNQGTGELFF. The CDR3 coding sequence is TGTGCCAGCAGCTTTCAAGGGTTTAATCAGGGCACCGGGGAGCTGTTTTTT. This chain connects TRBV11-3 to TRBJ2-2, with a tentative D call TRBD1 (5 bases). Trimming took off 3 bases at V and 4 bases at J, with 18 bases between the two ends. CDR1 is SGHNT, CDR2 YENEEA, per germline. The CDR3 loop spans 17 amino acids.

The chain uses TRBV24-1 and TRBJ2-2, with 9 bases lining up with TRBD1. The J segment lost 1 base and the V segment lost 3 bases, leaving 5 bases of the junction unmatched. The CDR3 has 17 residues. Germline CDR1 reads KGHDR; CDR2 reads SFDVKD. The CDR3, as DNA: TGTGCCACCAGTGATCGCGGGACAGGGATGAACACCGGGGAGCTGTTTTTT. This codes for CATSDRGTGMNTGELFF.

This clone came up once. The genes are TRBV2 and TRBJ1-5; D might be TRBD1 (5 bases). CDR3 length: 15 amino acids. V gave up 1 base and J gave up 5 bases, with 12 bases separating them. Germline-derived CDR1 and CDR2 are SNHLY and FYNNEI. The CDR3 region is CASSEEGARYQPQHF. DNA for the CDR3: TGTGCCAGCAGTGAAGAAGGGGCCAGGTATCAGCCCCAGCATTTT. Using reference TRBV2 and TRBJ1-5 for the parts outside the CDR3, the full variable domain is EPEVTQTPSHQVTQMGQEVILRCVPISNHLYFYWYRQILGQKVEFLVSFYNNEISEKSEIFDDQFSVERPDGSNFTLKIRSTKLEDSAMYFCASSEEGARYQPQHFGDGTRLSIL.

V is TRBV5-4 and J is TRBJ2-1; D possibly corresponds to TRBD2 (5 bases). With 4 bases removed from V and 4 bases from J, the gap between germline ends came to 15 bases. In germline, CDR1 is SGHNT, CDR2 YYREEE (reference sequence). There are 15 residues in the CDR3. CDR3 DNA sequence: TGTGCCAGCAGCCCTGAAGCGGCAGATTACAATGAGCAGTTCTTC. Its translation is CASSPEAADYNEQFF.

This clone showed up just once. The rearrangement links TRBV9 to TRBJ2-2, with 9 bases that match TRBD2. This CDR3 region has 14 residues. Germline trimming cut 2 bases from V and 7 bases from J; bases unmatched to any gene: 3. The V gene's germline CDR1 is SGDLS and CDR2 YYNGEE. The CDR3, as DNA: TGTGCCAGCAGCGTGAGCGGGGGGCACGGGGAGCTGTTTTTT. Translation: CASSVSGGHGELFF.

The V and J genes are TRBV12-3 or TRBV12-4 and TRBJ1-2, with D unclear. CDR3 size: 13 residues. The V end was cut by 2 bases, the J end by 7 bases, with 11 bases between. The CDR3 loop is CASSLPLRSGYTF. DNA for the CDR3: TGTGCCAGCAGTTTACCCCTGAGGAGTGGCTACACCTTC.